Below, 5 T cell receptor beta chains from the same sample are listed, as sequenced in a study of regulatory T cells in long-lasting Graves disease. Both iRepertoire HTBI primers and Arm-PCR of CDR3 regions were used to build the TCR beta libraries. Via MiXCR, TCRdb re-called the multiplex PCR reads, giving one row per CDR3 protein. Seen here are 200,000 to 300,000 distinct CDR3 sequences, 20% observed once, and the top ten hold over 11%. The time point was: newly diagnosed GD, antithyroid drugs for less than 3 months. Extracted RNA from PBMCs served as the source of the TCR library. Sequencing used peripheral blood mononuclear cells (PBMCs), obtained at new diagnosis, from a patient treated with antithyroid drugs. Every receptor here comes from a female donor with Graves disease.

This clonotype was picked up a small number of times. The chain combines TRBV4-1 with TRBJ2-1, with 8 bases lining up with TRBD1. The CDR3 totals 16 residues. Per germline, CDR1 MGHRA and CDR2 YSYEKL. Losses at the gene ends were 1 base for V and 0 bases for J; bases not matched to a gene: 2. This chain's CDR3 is CASSQGQGTSYNEQFF. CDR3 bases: TGCGCCAGCAGCCAAGGACAGGGGACCTCCTACAATGAGCAGTTCTTC.

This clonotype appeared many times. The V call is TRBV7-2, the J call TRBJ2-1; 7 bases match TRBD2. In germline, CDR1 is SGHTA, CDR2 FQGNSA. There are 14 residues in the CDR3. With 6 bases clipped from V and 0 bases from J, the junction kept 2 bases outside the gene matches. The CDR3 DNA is TGTGCCAGCAGTTCTAGCGGCTCCTACAATGAGCAGTTCTTC. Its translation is CASSSSGSYNEQFF.

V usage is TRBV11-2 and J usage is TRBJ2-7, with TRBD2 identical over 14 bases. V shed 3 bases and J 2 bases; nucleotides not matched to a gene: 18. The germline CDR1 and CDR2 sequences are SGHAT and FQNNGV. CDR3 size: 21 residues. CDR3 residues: CASSLSRTFGTSGGSAYEQYF. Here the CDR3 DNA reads TGTGCCAGCAGCTTGAGCCGGACGTTCGGGACTAGCGGGGGATCTGCCTACGAGCAGTACTTC.

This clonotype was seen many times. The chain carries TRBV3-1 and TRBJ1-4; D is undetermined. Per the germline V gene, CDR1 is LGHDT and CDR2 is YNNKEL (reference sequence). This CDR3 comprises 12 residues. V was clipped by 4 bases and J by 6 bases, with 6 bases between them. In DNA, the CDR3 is TGTGCCAGCAGCCGTAATGATGAAAAACTGTTTTTT. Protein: CASSRNDEKLFF.

DNA for the CDR3: TGTGCTACGGGGCGGGGTTATGCCAACTACGAGCAGTACTTC. Its protein product is CATGRGYANYEQYF. V usage is TRBV5-6 and J usage is TRBJ2-7, with a possible D match to TRBD2 (6 bases). The CDR3 length is 14 residues. The germline V gene encodes CDR1 SGHDT and CDR2 YYEEEE.